These 20 T cell receptor beta chains were sequenced from one sample in a study of persistence of HIV-infected CD4 T cells. The immunoSEQ assay was version 4, run in survey mode. Method: immunoSEQ multiplex PCR; TCRdb's copy keeps in-frame clones and lacks some. Altogether about 45,000 clones are present, around 90% being singletons, with the ten largest covering 3.3%. This nonspecific control used anti-CD3/anti-CD28 bead stimulation of CD4+ T cells. Responding CD4+ T cells were sorted by upregulation of both CD40 ligand and CD69. Their antigens are not known. Material: CD4+ T cells sorted from PBMCs after roughly 18-hour stimulation, obtained from a patient who received antiretroviral therapy. The receptors here all came from an adult woman with HIV who was CMV-seropositive.

This clone has a single count. V usage is TRBV5-8 and J usage is TRBJ2-3; TRBD2 matches at 8 bases. CDR1 and CDR2 (germline): SGHTS, YDEGEE. Trimming removed 5 bases from V and 0 bases from J; junction bases left unmatched: 8. CDR3 length: 16 residues. The CDR3 nucleotides are TGTGCCAGCAGTCCGGGACGGGGGGGAAGCACAGATACGCAGTATTTT. Protein sequence: CASSPGRGGSTDTQYF.

This sequence joins TRBV5-8 and TRBJ1-6; TRBD1 matches at 7 bases. The CDR3 consists of 15 residues. The germline gives CDR1 SGHTS, CDR2 YDEGEE. V lost 1 base, J lost 7 bases, and 5 bases stayed unmatched. The CDR3 loop reads CASSLIRGRNSPLHF. CDR3 DNA: TGTGCCAGCAGCTTGATAAGGGGGCGGAATTCACCCCTCCACTTT.

The rearrangement links TRBV10-3 to TRBJ2-6; D unresolved. The V end was cut by 4 bases, the J end by 1 base, with 8 bases between. In germline, CDR1 is ENHRY, CDR2 SYGVKD. This CDR3 region has 15 residues. The CDR3 DNA follows: TGTGCCATCAGTGGGAAACCTTCTGGGGCCAACGTCCTGACTTTC. It translates to CAISGKPSGANVLTF.

CDR3 nucleotide sequence: TGCAGTGCTATGAACACTGAAGCTTTCTTT. This gives the protein CSAMNTEAFF. The chain carries TRBV20-1 and TRBJ1-1; D unresolved. Germline V gene sequence: CDR1 DFQATT, CDR2 SNEGSKA (reference sequence). This CDR3 spans 10 amino acids. Trimming took 4 bases from V and 0 from J, leaving 0 bases between them.

The rearrangement joins TRBV7-8 to TRBJ2-6, with 8 bases aligning to TRBD1. Losses at the gene ends were 5 bases for V and 0 bases for J; bases not matched to a gene: 12. The CDR3 totals 19 residues. Germline V gives CDR1 SGHVS, CDR2 FQNEAQ. CDR3 coding DNA: TGTGCCAGCAGCCCGGGGGACAGGTCGCGCCACTCTGGGGCCAACGTCCTGACTTTC. Encoded protein: CASSPGDRSRHSGANVLTF. Together with reference TRBV7-8 and TRBJ2-6, the CDR3 gives the full variable domain: GAGVSQSPRYKVAKRGQDVALRCDPISGHVSLFWYQQALGQGPEFLTYFQNEAQLDKSGLPSDRFFAERPEGSVSTLKIQRTQQEDSAVYLCASSPGDRSRHSGANVLTFGAGSRLTVL.

The V gene is TRBV28, the J gene TRBJ2-7, with D perhaps given as TRBD1 or TRBD2 (7 bases each). V was trimmed by 10 bases and J by 7 bases, leaving 23 bases between them. CDR1 is MDHEN, CDR2 SYDVKM, per germline. The CDR3 spans 14 residues. DNA for the CDR3: TGTGCCACCGGGGGGACAGCCCCAAGGGGTGAGCAGTACTTC. It specifies CATGGTAPRGEQYF.

The CDR3 DNA reads TGTGCCAGTAGCCCGGGGGGTGCTAATGAAAAACTGTTTTTT. This codes for CASSPGGANEKLFF. This chain uses TRBV19 with TRBJ1-4, with D possibly matching TRBD1 (5 bases). Germline assignment: CDR1 LNHDA and CDR2 SQIVND (reference sequence). The V and J ends lost 6 bases and 3 bases respectively, with 11 bases between them. This CDR3 contains 14 residues.

This chain uses TRBV27 with TRBJ2-2; possibly TRBD2 for D (7 bases). From germline, CDR1 is MNHEY and CDR2 SMNVEV (reference sequence). Trimming took 6 bases from V and 1 from J, leaving 18 bases between them. This CDR3 has 17 amino acids. The CDR3 DNA reads as TGTGCCAGCAGCCTAGAATTGGGGGGGCTGAACACCGGGGAGCTGTTTTTT. The encoded protein is CASSLELGGLNTGELFF.

This clone appeared once. J is TRBJ2-2 and V is TRBV15; 12 positions match TRBD2. Germline assignment: CDR1 LNHNV and CDR2 YYDKDF (reference sequence). V was pared by 1 base and J by 4 bases, with 7 bases of the junction left unmatched. The CDR3 totals 18 residues. Here the CDR3 DNA reads TGTGCCACCAGCAGAGGGACTAGCGGGGCTTATTCCACCGGGGAGCTGTTTTTT. It specifies CATSRGTSGAYSTGELFF.

This clone has just one count. The V and J genes are TRBV19 and TRBJ1-2; tentatively, D is TRBD1 (6 bases). The CDR3 extends over 13 amino acids. The germline gives CDR1 LNHDA, CDR2 SQIVND (reference sequence). Trimming stripped 5 bases from V and 8 bases from J, with 15 bases between. CDR3 in amino acids: CASSGGQALGYTF. The CDR3 bases are TGTGCCAGTAGTGGGGGGCAGGCCTTGGGCTACACCTTC.

The rearrangement uses TRBV15 and TRBJ1-5; TRBD1 is a possible D gene (5 bases). The germline CDR1 and CDR2 sequences are LNHNV and YYDKDF (reference sequence). The germline V and J ends were trimmed by 8 bases and 6 bases, with 14 bases remaining between them. CDR3 size: 13 residues. CDR3 DNA sequence: TGTGCCACCGCGGTCAGGGTGGGTCAGCCCCAGCATTTT. This encodes CATAVRVGQPQHF.

On this clone: At one end, the junction sequence differs from germline, possibly due to a read error. J is TRBJ2-7 and V is TRBV5-6, with 11 bases that match TRBD1. CDR1 SGHDT and CDR2 YYEEEE come from the germline V gene. CDR3 length equals 14 residues. The CDR3 region is CASSIRGQGGSGDF. The CDR3 DNA is TGTGCCAGCAGCATCCGGGGACAGGGGGGTTCGGGGGACTTC.

This chain joins TRBV5-4 and TRBJ2-3; D is unclear. V was cut by 1 base and J by 3 bases, with 6 bases left in between. The CDR3 is 13 residues long. CDR1 is SGHNT and CDR2 is YYREEE in the germline V gene (reference sequence). CDR3 sequence reads: CASSLPPTDTQYF. DNA of the CDR3: TGTGCCAGCAGCTTGCCCCCAACAGATACGCAGTATTTT.

The chain carries TRBV5-8 and TRBJ2-3; possibly TRBD2 for D (5 bases). V was clipped by 4 bases and J by 0 bases, with 15 bases between them. The CDR3 totals 16 residues. Germline CDR1 is SGHTS and CDR2 is YDEGEE. The CDR3 DNA follows: TGTGCCAGCAGCGGAGGAACATGGGCTAGCACAGATACGCAGTATTTT. Its translation is CASSGGTWASTDTQYF.

The V gene is TRBV7-9, the J gene TRBJ2-1; 11 bases map to TRBD2. The CDR3 is 16 amino acids. Germline V gene data show CDR1 as SEHNR and CDR2 as FQNEAQ (reference sequence). J was trimmed by 7 bases and V by 0 bases; bases with no gene match: 5. The CDR3 spells CASSLASSGGSNEQFF. The CDR3 DNA sequence: TGTGCCAGCAGCTTAGCGTCTAGCGGGGGGAGTAATGAGCAGTTCTTC.

The rearrangement joins TRBV18 to TRBJ2-7; D is unresolved. This CDR3 has 12 residues. Germline CDR1 and CDR2: KGHSH and LQKENI. The V gene lost 5 bases and the J gene lost 2 bases, with 7 bases spanning the gap. As DNA, the CDR3 is TGTGCCAGCTCAATGCGTCCCTACGAGCAGTACTTC. Its protein is CASSMRPYEQYF.

The CDR3 sequence is CASSYGGNTEAFF. For the CDR3, the DNA is TGTGCCAGCAGTTACGGGGGGAACACTGAAGCTTTCTTT. The chain is built from TRBV6-6 and TRBJ1-1; the D gene is possibly TRBD1 (5 bases). The CDR3 has 13 amino acids. With 2 bases removed from V and 1 base from J, the gap between germline ends came to 5 bases. Germline CDR1 reads MNHNY; CDR2 reads SVGAGI (reference sequence).

V is TRBV30 and J is TRBJ1-1; a possible D gene is TRBD1 (5 bases). V was pared by 5 bases and J by 7 bases, with 23 bases between. This CDR3 is built from 15 residues. Germline lookup yields CDR1 GTSNPN and CDR2 SVGIG (reference sequence). The CDR3 bases are TGTGCCTGGGGAGCTCCGGGACCCGGGAAGGGTGAAGCTTTCTTT. Its translation: CAWGAPGPGKGEAFF. Full variable domain (remainder filled in from reference TRBV30 and TRBJ1-1): SQTIHQWPATLVQPVGSPLSLECTVEGTSNPNLYWYRQAAGRGLQLLFYSVGIGQISSEVPQNLSASRPQDRQFILSSKKLLLSDSGFYLCAWGAPGPGKGEAFFGQGTRLTVV.

The J gene is TRBJ2-5, the V gene TRBV7-2; D remains unclear. V was cut by 1 base and J by 5 bases, with 11 bases left in between. CDR3 size: 14 residues. Germline loops: CDR1 SGHTA, CDR2 FQGNSA. This CDR3 is CASSLVERSETQYF. CDR3 nucleotide sequence: TGTGCCAGCAGCTTAGTGGAGCGATCGGAGACCCAGTACTTC. The whole variable domain, remainder taken from reference TRBV7-2 and TRBJ2-5, is GAGVSQSPSNKVTEKGKDVELRCDPISGHTALYWYRQSLGQGLEFLIYFQGNSAPDKSGLPSDRFSAERTGGSVSTLTIQRTQQEDSAVYLCASSLVERSETQYFGPGTRLLVL.

The chain uses TRBV7-3 and TRBJ2-5; 10 nucleotides line up with TRBD1. The CDR3 consists of 16 residues. Per germline, CDR1 SGHTA and CDR2 FQGTGA. The J segment lost 2 bases and the V segment lost 2 bases, leaving 5 bases of the junction unmatched. This CDR3 reads CASSLGQGGGQETQYF. Written as DNA, the CDR3 is TGTGCCAGCAGCTTAGGACAGGGGGGAGGGCAAGAGACCCAGTACTTC.